Listed here is a single T cell receptor beta chain. These data are taken from a study of T cells in Graves' hyperthyroidism and ophthalmopathy. Turning to the study itself: Peripheral blood collection took place at initial diagnosis, before any treatment.

Amplification of TCR beta CDR3 regions was performed using RNA transcripts as template. The HTBI primer set served for first-round RT-PCR of the TCR CDR3. TCRdb independently ran MiXCR on the multiplex PCR reads; one entry per CDR3 protein. This table holds almost 600,000 distinct CDR3 sequences, roughly 14% found once. Patients with uncontrolled infections, other autoimmune diseases, pregnancy or lactation were excluded. Looked up from germline, CDR1 is LNHNV and CDR2 is YYDKDF (reference sequence). There are 14 residues in the CDR3. Trimming cost V 5 bases and J 6 bases; bases outside gene matches: 4.

This chain connects TRBV15 to TRBJ2-1; TRBD2 matches 10 bases. Material: blood. This sequence originates from a woman aged 25 to 45 with Graves' hyperthyroidism that later progressed to Graves' ophthalmopathy. CDR3 sequence reads: CATSPRTSGNEQFF. The CDR3, as DNA: TGTGCCACCAGCCCGCGGACTAGCGGCAATGAGCAGTTCTTC.